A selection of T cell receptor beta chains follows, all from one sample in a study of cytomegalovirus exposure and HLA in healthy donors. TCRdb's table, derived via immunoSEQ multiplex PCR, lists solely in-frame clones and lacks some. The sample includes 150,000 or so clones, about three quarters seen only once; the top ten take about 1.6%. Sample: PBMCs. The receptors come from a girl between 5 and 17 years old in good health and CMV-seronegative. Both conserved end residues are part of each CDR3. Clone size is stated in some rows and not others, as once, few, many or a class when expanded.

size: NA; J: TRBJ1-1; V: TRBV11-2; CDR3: CASSLDPGQMNTEAFF
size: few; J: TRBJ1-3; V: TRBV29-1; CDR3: CSVAVSGNTIYF
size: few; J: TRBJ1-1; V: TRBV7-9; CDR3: CASSLTNTEAFF
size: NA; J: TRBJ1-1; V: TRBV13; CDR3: CASSPPARETMNTEAFF
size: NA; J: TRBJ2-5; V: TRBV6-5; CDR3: CASSYWRDQETQYF
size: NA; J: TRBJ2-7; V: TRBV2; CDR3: CASTSPVQGTYEQYF
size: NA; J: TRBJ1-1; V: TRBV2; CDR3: CASSPDSPEAFF
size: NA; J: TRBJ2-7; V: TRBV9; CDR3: CASSPRALVGGEQYF
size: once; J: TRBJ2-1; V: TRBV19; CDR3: CASRFSGGAQNEQFF
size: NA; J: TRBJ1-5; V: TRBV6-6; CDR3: CASLPRSNQPQHF
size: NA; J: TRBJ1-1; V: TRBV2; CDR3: CASSEESYTEAFF
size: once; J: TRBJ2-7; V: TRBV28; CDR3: CASTSPDRVAYEQYF
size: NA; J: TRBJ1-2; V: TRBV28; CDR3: CASSFRTDYGYTF
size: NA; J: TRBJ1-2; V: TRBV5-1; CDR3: CASSGRRNFPPQRPPGDYGYTF
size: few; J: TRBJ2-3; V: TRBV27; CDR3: CASSYLGPAPSTDTQYF
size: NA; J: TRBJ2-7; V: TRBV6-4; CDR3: CASSATASTYEQYF
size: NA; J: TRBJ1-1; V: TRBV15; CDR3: CATSRGWGGTEAFF
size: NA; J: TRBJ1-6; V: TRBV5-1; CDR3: CASSWQQTNSPLHF
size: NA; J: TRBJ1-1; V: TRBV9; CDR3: CASSQGMNTEAFF
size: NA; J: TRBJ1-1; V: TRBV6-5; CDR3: CASSLPSGQGVYEAFF
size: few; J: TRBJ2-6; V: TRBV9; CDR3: CASSEAGVSGANVLTF
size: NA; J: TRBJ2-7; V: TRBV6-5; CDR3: CASGAGRETPYEQYF
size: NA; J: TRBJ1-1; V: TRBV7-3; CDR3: CASSPPGGTEAFF
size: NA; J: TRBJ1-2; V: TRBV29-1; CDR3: CSVELNYGYTF
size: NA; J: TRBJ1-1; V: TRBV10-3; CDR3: CAINRSYPGFWVRDRGRTEAFF
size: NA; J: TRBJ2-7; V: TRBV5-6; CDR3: CASSSTTQGTGIYEQYF
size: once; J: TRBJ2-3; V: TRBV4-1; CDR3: CASSPLAGGLTDTQYF
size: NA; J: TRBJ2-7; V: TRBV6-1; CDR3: CASSDMDTLYEQYF
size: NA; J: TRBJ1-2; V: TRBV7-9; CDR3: CASSLGRDYGYTF
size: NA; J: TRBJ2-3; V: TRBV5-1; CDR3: CASSGTGYRVTDTQYF
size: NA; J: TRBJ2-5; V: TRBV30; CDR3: CAWSDDRGRGTQYF
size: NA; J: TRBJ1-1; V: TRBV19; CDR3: CASKSGKAGLFWEAFF
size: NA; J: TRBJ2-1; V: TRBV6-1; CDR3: CASRTGQGIYNEQFF
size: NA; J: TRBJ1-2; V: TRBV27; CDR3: CASSLQGSYGYTF
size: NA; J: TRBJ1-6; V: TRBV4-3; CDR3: CASSQQQGAYNSPLHF
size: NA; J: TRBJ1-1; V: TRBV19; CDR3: CASSTPGMNTEAFF
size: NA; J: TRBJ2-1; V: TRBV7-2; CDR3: CASSLVGRGYQFF
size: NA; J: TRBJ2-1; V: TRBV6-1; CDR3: CASSEAGLALPWEQFF
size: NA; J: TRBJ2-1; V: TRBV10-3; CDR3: CAISARQEADEQFF
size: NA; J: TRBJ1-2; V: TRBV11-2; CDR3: CASSLGAGLWLRGYGYTF
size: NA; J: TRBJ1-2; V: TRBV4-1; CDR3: CASSQGTGDYYGYTF
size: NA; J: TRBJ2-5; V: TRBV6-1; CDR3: CASTTGAEGETQYF
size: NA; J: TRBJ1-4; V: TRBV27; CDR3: CASSLATGVEKLFF
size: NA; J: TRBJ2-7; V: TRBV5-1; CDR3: CASSLAAGSIYEQYF
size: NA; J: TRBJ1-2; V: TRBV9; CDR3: CASSGQNYGYTF
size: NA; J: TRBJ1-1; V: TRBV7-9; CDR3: CASSFSTEAFF
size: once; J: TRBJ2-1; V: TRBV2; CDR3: CASSPLAGGNEQFF
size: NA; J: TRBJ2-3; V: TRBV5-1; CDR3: CASSLGTPRGRASTDTQYF
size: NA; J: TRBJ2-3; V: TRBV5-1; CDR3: CASSLWGTSSTDTQYF
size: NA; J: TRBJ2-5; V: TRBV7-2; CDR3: CASSLNLQETQYF
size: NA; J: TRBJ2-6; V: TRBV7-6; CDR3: CASSLGSGSGGVLTF
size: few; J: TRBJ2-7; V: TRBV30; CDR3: CAWSVLASGGPSSYEQYF
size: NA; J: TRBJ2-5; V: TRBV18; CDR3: CASSPLYQETQYF
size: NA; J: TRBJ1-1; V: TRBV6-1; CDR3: CASSPQGRDTEAFF
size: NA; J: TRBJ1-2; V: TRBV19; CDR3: CASSIRAGNYGYTF